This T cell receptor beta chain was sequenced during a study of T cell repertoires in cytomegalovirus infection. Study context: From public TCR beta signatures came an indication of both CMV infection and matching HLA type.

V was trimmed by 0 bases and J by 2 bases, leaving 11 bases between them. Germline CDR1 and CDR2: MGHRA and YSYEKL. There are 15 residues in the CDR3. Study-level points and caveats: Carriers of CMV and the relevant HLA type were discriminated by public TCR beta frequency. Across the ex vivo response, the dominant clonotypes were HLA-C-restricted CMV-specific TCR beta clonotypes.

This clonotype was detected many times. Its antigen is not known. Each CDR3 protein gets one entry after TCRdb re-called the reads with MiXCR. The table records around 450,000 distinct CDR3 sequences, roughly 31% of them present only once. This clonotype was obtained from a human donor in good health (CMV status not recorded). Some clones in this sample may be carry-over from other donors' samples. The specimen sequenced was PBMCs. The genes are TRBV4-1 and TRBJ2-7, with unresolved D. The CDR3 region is CASSQDGSQTYEQYF. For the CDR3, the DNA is TGCGCCAGCAGCCAAGACGGCAGCCAAACCTACGAGCAGTACTTC.